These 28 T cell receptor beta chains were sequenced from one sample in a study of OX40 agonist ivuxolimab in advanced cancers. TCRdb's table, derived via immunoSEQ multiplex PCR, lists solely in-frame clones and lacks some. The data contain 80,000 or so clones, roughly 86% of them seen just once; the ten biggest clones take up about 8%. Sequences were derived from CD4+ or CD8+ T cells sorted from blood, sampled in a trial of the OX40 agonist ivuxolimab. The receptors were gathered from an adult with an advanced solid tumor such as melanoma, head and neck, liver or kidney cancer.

The DNA for the CDR3 is TGTGCCAGCAGTCCAGGAGGGAGTACAGATACGCAGTATTTT. As protein: CASSPGGSTDTQYF. The chain employs TRBV7-9 and TRBJ2-3; maybe TRBD2 (6 bases). V lost 6 bases and J lost 3, with 13 bases in between. CDR3 size: 14 residues. The germline V gene has CDR1 SEHNR and CDR2 FQNEAQ (reference sequence).

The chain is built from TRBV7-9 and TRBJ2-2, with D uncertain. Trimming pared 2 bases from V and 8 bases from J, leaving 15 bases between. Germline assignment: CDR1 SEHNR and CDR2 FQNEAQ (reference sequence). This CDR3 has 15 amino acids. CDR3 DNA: TGTGCCAGCAGCTTACGGCTAGAGACAAGGGGGGAGCTGTTTTTT. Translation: CASSLRLETRGELFF.

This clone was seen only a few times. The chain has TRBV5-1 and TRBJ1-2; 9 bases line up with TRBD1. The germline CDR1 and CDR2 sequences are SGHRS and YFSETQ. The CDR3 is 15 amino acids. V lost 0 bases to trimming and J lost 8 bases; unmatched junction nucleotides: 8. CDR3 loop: CASSLEGQGSGGYTF. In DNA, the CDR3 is TGCGCCAGCAGCTTGGAGGGACAGGGATCAGGCGGCTACACCTTC.

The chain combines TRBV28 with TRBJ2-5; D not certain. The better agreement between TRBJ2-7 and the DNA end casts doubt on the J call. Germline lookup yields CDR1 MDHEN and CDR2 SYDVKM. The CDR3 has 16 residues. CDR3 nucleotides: TGTGCCAGCAGTCACTTGATAGGGAATGGTAGGTACGAGCAGTACTTC. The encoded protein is CASSHLIGNGRYEQYF.

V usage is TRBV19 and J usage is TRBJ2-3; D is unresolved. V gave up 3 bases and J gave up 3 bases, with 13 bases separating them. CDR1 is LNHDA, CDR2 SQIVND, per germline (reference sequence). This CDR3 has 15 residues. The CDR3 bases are TGTGCCAGTAGTATTGCCAGTCTGAGAACAGATACGCAGTATTTT. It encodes CASSIASLRTDTQYF.

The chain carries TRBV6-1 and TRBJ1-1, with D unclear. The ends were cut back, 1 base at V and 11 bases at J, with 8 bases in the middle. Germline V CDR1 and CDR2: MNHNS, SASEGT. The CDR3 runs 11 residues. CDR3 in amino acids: CASSEDRQAFF. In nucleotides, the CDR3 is TGTGCCAGCAGTGAAGACCGGCAGGCTTTCTTT.

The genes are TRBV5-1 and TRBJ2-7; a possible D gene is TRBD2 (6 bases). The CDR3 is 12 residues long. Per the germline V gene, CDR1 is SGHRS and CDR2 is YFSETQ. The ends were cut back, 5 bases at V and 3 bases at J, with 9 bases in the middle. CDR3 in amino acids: CASREGLYEQYF. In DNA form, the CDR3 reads TGCGCCAGCAGGGAGGGCCTCTACGAGCAGTACTTC.

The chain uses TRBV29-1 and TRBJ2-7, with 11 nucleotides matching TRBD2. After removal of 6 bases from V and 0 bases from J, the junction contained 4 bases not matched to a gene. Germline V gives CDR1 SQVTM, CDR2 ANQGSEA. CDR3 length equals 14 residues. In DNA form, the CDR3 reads TGCAGCGTCGCTGGGACTAGCGGCTCCTACGAGCAGTACTTC. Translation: CSVAGTSGSYEQYF.

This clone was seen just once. The CDR3 reads CAWSPGISEQYF. The DNA for the CDR3 is TGTGCCTGGAGTCCGGGGATCTCCGAGCAGTACTTC. The gene calls are TRBV30 and TRBJ2-7; D is perhaps TRBD2 (5 bases). Trimming pared 2 bases from V and 6 bases from J, leaving 11 bases between. The CDR3 extends over 12 amino acids. Germline CDR1 is GTSNPN and CDR2 is SVGIG (reference sequence). Drawing the rest from reference TRBV30 and TRBJ2-7, the complete variable domain is SQTIHQWPATLVQPVGSPLSLECTVEGTSNPNLYWYRQAAGRGLQLLFYSVGIGQISSEVPQNLSASRPQDRQFILSSKKLLLSDSGFYLCAWSPGISEQYFGPGTRLTVT.

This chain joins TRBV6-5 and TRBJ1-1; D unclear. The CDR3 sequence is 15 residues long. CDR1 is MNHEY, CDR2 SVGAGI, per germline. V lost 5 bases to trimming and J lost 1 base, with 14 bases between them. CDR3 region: CASSRGGLGNTEAFF. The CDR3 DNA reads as TGTGCCAGCAGTCGCGGAGGGTTAGGGAACACTGAAGCTTTCTTT.

The CDR3 DNA follows: TGTGCCAGCAGAAACAGGGGGCCTAATGAAAAACTGTTTTTT. Protein sequence: CASRNRGPNEKLFF. V and J are TRBV28 and TRBJ1-4, with 9 bases fitting TRBD1. After removal of 6 bases from V and 3 bases from J, the junction contained 2 bases not matched to a gene. CDR1 and CDR2 from the germline V gene are MDHEN and SYDVKM. The CDR3 has 14 amino acids.

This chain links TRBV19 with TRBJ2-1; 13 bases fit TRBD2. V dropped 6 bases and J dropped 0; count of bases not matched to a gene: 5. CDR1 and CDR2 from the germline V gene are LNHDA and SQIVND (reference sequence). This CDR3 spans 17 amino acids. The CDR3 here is CASSRGTSGASYNEQFF. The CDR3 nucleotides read TGTGCCAGTAGCAGAGGGACTAGCGGGGCCTCCTACAATGAGCAGTTCTTC.

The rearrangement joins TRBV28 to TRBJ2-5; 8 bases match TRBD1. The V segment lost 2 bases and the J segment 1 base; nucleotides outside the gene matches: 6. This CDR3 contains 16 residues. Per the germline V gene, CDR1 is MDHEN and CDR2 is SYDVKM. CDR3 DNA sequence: TGTGCCAGCAGTTTAGGGACAGGAATTCTCCAAGAGACCCAGTACTTC. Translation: CASSLGTGILQETQYF.

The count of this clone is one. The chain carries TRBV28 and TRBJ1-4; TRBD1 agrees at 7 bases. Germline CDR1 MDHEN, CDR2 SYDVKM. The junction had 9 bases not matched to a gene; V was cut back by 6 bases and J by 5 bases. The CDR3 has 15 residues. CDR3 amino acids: CASRGSDRSNEKLFF. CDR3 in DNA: TGTGCCAGCAGGGGCTCGGACAGGTCAAATGAAAAACTGTTTTTT.

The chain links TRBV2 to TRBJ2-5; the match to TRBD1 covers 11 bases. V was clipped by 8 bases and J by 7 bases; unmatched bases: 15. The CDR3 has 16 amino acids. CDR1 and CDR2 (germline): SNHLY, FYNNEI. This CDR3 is CASAADGTGGVGTQYF. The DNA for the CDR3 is TGTGCCAGCGCGGCCGACGGGACAGGGGGGGTCGGGACCCAGTACTTC.

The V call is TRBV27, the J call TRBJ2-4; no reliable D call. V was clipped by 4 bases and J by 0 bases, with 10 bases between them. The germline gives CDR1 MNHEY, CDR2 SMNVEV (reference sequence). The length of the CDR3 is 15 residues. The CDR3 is CASSSPMLAKNIQYF. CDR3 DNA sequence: TGTGCCAGCAGTTCTCCTATGCTAGCCAAAAACATTCAGTACTTC.

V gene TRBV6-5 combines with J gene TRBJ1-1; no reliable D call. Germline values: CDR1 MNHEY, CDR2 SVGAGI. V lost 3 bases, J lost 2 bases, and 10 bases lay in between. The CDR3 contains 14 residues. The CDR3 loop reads CASSYNTLNTEAFF. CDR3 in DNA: TGTGCCAGCAGTTATAATACTCTCAACACTGAAGCTTTCTTT.

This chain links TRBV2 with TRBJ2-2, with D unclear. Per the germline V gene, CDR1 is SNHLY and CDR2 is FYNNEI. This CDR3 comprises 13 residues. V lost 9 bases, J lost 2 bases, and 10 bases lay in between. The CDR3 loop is CASTGGNTGELFF. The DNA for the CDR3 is TGTGCCAGTACGGGTGGAAACACCGGGGAGCTGTTTTTT.

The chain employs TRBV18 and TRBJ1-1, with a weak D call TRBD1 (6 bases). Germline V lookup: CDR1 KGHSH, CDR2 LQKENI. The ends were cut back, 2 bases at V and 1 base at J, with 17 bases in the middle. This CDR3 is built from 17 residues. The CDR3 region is CASSPFLTGTQNTEAFF. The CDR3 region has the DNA TGTGCCAGCTCACCATTCTTGACAGGAACTCAGAACACTGAAGCTTTCTTT.

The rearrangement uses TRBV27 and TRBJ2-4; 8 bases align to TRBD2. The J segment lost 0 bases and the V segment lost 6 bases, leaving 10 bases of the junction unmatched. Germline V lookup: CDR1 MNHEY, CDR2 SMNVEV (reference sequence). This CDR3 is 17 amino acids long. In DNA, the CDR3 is TGTGCCAGCAGGCGAGCGGGAGTTACCCTAGCCAAAAACATTCAGTACTTC. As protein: CASRRAGVTLAKNIQYF.

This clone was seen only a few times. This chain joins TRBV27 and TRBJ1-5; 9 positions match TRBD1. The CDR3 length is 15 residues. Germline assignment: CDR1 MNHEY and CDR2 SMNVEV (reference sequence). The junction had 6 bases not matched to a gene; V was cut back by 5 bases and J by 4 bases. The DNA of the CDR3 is TGTGCCAGCAGTACCGGACAGGGGAAAAATCAGCCCCAGCATTTT. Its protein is CASSTGQGKNQPQHF.

CDR3 sequence: CASSLEVRGPGGYTF. The CDR3 DNA sequence: TGTGCCAGCAGCTTAGAGGTGCGAGGGCCGGGAGGCTACACCTTC. This chain joins TRBV7-8 and TRBJ1-2; D remains ambiguous. The V end was cut by 1 base, the J end by 8 bases, with 17 bases between. Per germline, CDR1 SGHVS and CDR2 FQNEAQ. The CDR3 sequence is 15 residues long.

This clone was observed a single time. The CDR3 sequence is CASLQASGRPDEQFF. CDR3 DNA sequence: TGTGCCAGCTTACAGGCTAGCGGGAGGCCCGATGAGCAGTTCTTC. The chain uses TRBV18 and TRBJ2-1; 11 positions match TRBD2. The V gene end was trimmed by 7 bases and the J gene end by 8 bases; junction bases not matched to a gene: 10. Germline V gene sequence: CDR1 KGHSH, CDR2 LQKENI. CDR3 size: 15 residues.

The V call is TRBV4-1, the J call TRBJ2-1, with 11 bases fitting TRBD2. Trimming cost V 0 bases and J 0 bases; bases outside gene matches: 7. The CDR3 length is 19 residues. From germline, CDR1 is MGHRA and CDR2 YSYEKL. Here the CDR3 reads CASSQDPDSGGASYNEQFF. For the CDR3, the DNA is TGCGCCAGCAGCCAAGATCCTGATAGCGGGGGGGCCTCCTACAATGAGCAGTTCTTC.

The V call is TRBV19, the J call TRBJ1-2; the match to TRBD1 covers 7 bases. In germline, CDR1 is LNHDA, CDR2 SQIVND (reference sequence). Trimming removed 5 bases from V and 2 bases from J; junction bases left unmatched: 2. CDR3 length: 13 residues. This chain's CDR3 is CASSPDRNYGYTF. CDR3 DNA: TGTGCCAGTAGTCCGGACAGGAACTATGGCTACACCTTC.

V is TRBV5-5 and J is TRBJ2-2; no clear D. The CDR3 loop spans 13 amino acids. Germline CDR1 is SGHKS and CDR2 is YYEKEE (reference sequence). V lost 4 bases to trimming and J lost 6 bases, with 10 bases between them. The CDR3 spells CASSPFVSGELFF. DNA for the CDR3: TGTGCCAGCAGCCCATTCGTTTCCGGGGAGCTGTTTTTT.

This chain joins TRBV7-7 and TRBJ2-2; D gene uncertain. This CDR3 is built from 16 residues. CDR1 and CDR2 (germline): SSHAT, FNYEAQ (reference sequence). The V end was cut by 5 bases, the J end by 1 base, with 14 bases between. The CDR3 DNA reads TGTGCCAGCAGCCCTACAGCGACCTTGAACACCGGGGAGCTGTTTTTT. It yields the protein CASSPTATLNTGELFF.

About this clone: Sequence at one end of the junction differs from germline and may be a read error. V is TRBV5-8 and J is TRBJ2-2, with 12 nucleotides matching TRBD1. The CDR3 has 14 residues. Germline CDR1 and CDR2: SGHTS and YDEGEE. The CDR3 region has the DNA TGTGCCAGCAGAATCGGGACAGGGGGCAGGGAGCCGTTTTTT. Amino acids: CASRIGTGGREPFF. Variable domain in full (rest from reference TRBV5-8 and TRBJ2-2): EAGVTQSPTHLIKTRGQQATLRCSPISGHTSVYWYQQALGLGLQFLLWYDEGEERNRGNFPPRFSGRQFPNYSSELNVNALELEDSALYLCASRIGTGGREPFFGEGSRLTVL.